This record covers a single T cell receptor (beta chain). This entry belongs to a study of control samples from healthy donors and cancer patients. The V and J ends lost 1 base and 0 bases respectively, with 7 bases between them. This CDR3 contains 15 residues. The germline V gene has CDR1 SGHDT and CDR2 YYEEEE. The data were produced by immunoSEQ multiplex PCR, yet TCRdb's version contains in-frame clones alone and is incomplete. The sample has 130,000 or so clones, 92% seen once. The sequenced sample consisted of blood. This TCR derives from a young man in good health. The chain combines TRBV5-6 with TRBJ2-2; no firm D call. The CDR3 loop reads CASSLRQPNTGELFF. In DNA, the CDR3 is TGTGCCAGCAGCTTGAGACAACCGAACACCGGGGAGCTGTTTTTT.